This T cell receptor (beta chain) was sequenced in a study of T cell changes during pregnancy in multiple sclerosis (dated by TCRdb to 2018 to 2020). Context from the whole study: The study examined how the T cell repertoire changed over the course of pregnancy in women with multiple sclerosis.

To prepare the library, the immunoSEQ multiplex PCR assay was applied. TCRdb's version of the immuneACCESS table is confined to in-frame rearrangements and falls short of the full clone set. An unresolved V gene accounts for under half of the shortfall where checked; the remainder is of unknown origin. The sample table contains some 110,000 clones; only one count was recorded for roughly 89% of them. Approximately 1.5% of the sample is taken by the ten largest. Concerning this clone: It has no known antigen specificity. No much larger clone is present one base from it, and per-base qualities are unavailable.

The CDR3 measures 15 amino acids from cysteine to phenylalanine. CDR3 DNA only is kept here, 45 bases in frame from base 1. Trimming takes 5 bases off V and 7 bases off J; junction bases not matched to a gene: 8. CDR1 and CDR2 are read off the germline V gene as SGHTA and FQGTGA. The TCR was taken from a female donor with multiple sclerosis, enrolled in a pregnancy study. The sequencing used peripheral blood, collected before pregnancy. The V gene is TRBV7-3 and the J gene is TRBJ1-6, and TRBD1 aligns with 7 junction nucleotides. The bases read TGTGCCAGCAGCATAAGACAGGGATTAAATTCACCCCTCCACTTT. Translated, this gives CASSIRQGLNSPLHF.